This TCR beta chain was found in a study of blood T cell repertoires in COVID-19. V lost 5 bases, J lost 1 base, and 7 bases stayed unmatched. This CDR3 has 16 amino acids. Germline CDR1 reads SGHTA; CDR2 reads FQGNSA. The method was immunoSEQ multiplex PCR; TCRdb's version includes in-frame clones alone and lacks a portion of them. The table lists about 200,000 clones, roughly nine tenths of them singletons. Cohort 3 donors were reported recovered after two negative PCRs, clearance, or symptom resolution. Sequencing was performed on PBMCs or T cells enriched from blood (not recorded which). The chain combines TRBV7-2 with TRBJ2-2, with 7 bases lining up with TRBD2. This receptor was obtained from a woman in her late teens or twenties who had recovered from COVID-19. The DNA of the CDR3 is TGTGCCAGCAGCCAGACTGGGAGGGGGAACACCGGGGAGCTGTTTTTT. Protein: CASSQTGRGNTGELFF.